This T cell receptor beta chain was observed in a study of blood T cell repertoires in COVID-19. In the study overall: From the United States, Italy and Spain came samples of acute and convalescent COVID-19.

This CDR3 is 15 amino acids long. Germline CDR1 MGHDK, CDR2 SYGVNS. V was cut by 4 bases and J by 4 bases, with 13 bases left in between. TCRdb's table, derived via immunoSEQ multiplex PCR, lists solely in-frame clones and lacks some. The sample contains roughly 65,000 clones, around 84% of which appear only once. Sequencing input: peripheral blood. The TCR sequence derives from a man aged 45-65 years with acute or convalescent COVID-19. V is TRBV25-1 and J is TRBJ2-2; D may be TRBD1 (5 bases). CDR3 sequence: CASSGKTGFTGELFF. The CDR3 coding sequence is TGTGCCAGCAGTGGAAAAACAGGATTCACCGGGGAGCTGTTTTTT.